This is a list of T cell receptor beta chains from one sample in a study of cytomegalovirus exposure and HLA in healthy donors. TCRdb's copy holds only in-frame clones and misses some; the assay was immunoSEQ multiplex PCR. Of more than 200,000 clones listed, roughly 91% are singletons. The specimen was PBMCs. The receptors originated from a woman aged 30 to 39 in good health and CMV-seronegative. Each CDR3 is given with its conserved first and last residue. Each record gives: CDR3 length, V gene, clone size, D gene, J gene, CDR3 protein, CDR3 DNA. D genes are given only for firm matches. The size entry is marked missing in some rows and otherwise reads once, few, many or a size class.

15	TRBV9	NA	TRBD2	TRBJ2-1	CASSVNPSGLYEQFF	TGTGCCAGCAGCGTAAATCCTAGCGGGCTCTATGAGCAGTTCTTC
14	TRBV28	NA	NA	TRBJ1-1	CASSLQGSSTEAFF	TGTGCCAGCAGTCTCCAGGGGAGTAGCACTGAAGCTTTCTTT
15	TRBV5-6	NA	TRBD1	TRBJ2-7	CASSLGTGRLSEQYF	TGTGCCAGCAGCTTGGGGACAGGGCGACTTTCCGAGCAGTACTTC
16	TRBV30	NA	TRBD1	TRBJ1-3	CAWSGGQARGGNTIYF	TGTGCCTGGAGTGGGGGACAGGCACGCGGTGGAAACACCATATATTTT
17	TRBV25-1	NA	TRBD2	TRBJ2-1	CASSKRGTSGIYNEQFF	TGTGCCAGCAGTAAAAGAGGGACTAGCGGGATCTACAATGAGCAGTTCTTC
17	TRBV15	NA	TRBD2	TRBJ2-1	CATSREGLAGGVNEQFF	TGTGCCACCAGCAGAGAGGGGTTAGCGGGAGGGGTCAATGAGCAGTTCTTC
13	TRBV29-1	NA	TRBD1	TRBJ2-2	CSVGRQGTGELFF	TGCAGCGTTGGTCGACAGGGGACCGGGGAGCTGTTTTTT
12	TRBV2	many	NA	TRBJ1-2	CASFRTNYGYTF	TGTGCCAGCTTCAGAACTAACTATGGCTACACCTTC
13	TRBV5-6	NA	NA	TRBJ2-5	CASSLGSLETQYF	TGTGCCAGCAGCTTGGGCAGCCTGGAGACCCAGTACTTC
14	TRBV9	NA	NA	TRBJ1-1	CASSTEIANTEAFF	TGTGCCAGCAGCACAGAGATAGCGAACACTGAAGCTTTCTTT
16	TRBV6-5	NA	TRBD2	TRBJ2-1	CASSYSAGGPPGEQFF	TGTGCCAGCAGTTACTCGGCGGGAGGCCCGCCGGGTGAGCAGTTCTTC
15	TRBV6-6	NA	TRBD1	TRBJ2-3	CASSKGQGRTDTQYF	TGTGCCAGCAGCAAGGGACAGGGCCGCACAGATACGCAGTATTTT
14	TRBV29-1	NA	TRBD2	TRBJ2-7	CSVGLLAGDYEQYF	TGCAGCGTTGGCCTGTTAGCGGGGGATTACGAGCAGTACTTC
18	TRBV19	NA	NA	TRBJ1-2	CASSIGSGLLHGDYGYTF	TGTGCCAGTAGTATAGGTTCAGGGCTGCTCCATGGGGACTATGGCTACACCTTC
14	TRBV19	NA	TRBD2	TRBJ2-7	CASSVLSGPYEQYF	TGTGCCAGTAGTGTCCTTAGCGGGCCCTACGAGCAGTACTTC
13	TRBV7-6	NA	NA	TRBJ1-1	CASSLRANTEAFF	TGTGCCAGCAGCTTAAGGGCGAACACTGAAGCTTTCTTT
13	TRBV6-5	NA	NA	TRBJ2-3	CARAGKGGDTQYF	TGTGCCAGGGCCGGGAAAGGGGGAGATACGCAGTATTTT
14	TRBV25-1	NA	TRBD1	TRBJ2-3	CASTEDRGQDTQYF	TGTGCCAGCACTGAAGACAGGGGGCAAGATACGCAGTATTTT
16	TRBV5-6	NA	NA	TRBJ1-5	CASSLQGVDSNQPQHF	TGTGCCAGCAGCTTGCAAGGGGTCGATAGCAATCAGCCCCAGCATTTT
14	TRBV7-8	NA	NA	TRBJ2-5	CASKIREWGETQYF	TGTGCCAGCAAAATTAGGGAGTGGGGAGAGACCCAGTACTTC
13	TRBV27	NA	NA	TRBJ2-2	CASSRGGSGELFF	TGTGCCAGCAGCCGAGGGGGGTCCGGGGAGCTGTTTTTT
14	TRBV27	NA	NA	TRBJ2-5	CASSLTNGQETQYF	TGTGCCAGCAGTTTAACTAACGGACAAGAGACCCAGTACTTC
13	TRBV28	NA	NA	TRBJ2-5	CASSKDVTFAQYF	TGTGCCAGCAGCAAGGACGTTACTTTTGCCCAGTACTTC
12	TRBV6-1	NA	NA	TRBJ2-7	CASQQGWREQYF	TGTGCCAGCCAGCAGGGCTGGCGGGAGCAGTACTTC
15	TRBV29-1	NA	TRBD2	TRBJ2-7	CSVSGGPSASYEQYF	TGCAGCGTTTCGGGGGGACCTAGCGCCTCCTACGAGCAGTACTTC
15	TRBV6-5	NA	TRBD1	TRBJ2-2	CASSYRDRVAGELFF	TGTGCCAGCAGCTACCGGGACAGGGTAGCCGGGGAGCTGTTTTTT
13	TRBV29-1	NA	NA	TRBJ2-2	CGYRVSNTGELFF	TGCGGGTACCGGGTATCGAACACCGGGGAGCTGTTTTTT
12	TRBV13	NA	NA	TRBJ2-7	CASSLGIYEQYF	TGTGCCAGCAGCCTTGGAATCTACGAGCAGTACTTC
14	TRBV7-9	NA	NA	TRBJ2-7	CASSKLASGYEQYF	TGTGCCAGCAGCAAACTAGCATCGGGCTACGAGCAGTACTTC
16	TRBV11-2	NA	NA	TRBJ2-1	CASSLEGRGSYNEQFF	TGTGCCAGCAGCTTAGAAGGCAGGGGCTCCTACAATGAGCAGTTCTTC
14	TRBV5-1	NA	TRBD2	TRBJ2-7	CASSAASGPYEQYF	TGCGCCAGCAGCGCTGCTAGCGGGCCCTACGAGCAGTACTTC
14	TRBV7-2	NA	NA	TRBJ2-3	CASSLHRSTDTQYF	TGTGCCAGCAGCTTACATAGAAGCACAGATACGCAGTATTTT
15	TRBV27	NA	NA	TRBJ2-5	CASSAAGGLQETQYF	TGTGCCAGCAGTGCAGCCGGGGGATTACAAGAGACCCAGTACTTC
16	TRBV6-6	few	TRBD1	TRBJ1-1	CASRETTGTGYTEAFF	TGTGCCAGCAGAGAGACTACCGGGACAGGATACACTGAAGCTTTCTTT
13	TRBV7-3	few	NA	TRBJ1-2	CASSSGRGGGYTF	TGTGCCAGCAGCTCCGGAAGGGGAGGTGGCTACACCTTC
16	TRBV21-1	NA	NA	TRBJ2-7	CASNPGTAAGTYEQYF	TGTGCCAGCAATCCCGGGACAGCCGCCGGGACCTACGAGCAGTACTTC
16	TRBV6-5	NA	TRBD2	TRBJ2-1	CASSYSGLAGGNEQFF	TGTGCCAGCAGTTACTCAGGACTAGCGGGAGGTAATGAGCAGTTCTTC
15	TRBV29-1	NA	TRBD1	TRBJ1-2	CSVDDGQGAYYGYTF	TGCAGCGTTGATGATGGACAGGGGGCTTACTATGGCTACACCTTC
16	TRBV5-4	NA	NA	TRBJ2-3	CASSIVQGGGTDTQYF	TGTGCCAGCAGCATCGTCCAGGGCGGGGGCACAGATACGCAGTATTTT
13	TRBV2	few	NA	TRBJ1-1	CASSLTGNTEAFF	TGTGCCAGCAGCTTGACTGGGAACACTGAAGCTTTCTTT
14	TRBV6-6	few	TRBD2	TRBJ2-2	CASSAAGEAGELFF	TGTGCCAGCAGTGCAGCGGGAGAAGCTGGGGAGCTGTTTTTT
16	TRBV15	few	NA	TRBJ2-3	CATSPLPSRSTDTQYF	TGTGCCACCAGCCCCCTCCCCAGCCGTAGCACAGATACGCAGTATTTT